This T cell receptor beta chain was retrieved from a study of blood T cell repertoires in COVID-19. TCRdb's table, derived via immunoSEQ multiplex PCR, lists solely in-frame clones and lacks some. Among 30,000 to 40,000 clones listed, 85% to 90% were seen once. The germline V gene has CDR1 ENHRY and CDR2 SYGVKD. The V segment lost 6 bases and the J segment 1 base; nucleotides outside the gene matches: 5. This CDR3 is built from 14 residues. The TCR sequence derives from a woman aged 55-75 years with active COVID-19. Input material: peripheral blood. The chain employs TRBV10-3 and TRBJ1-1, with 7 bases aligning to TRBD1. CDR3 amino acids: CAIRLTGKNTEAFF. CDR3 DNA sequence: TGTGCCATCAGGTTGACAGGGAAGAACACTGAAGCTTTCTTT.